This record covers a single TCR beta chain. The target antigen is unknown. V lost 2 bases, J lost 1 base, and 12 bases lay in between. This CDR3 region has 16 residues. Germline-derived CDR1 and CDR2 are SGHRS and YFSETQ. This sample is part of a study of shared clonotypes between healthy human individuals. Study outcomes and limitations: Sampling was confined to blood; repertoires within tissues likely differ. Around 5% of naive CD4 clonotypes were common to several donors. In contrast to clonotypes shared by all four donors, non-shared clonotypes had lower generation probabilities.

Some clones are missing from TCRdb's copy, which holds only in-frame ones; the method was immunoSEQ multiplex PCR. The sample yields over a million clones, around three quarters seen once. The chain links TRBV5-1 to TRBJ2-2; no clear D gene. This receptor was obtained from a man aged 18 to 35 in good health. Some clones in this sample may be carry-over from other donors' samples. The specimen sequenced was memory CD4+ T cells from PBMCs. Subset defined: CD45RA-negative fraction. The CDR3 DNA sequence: TGCGCCAGCAGCTTAGGCAGGTCGGTGAACACCGGGGAGCTGTTTTTT. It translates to CASSLGRSVNTGELFF.